This T cell receptor (beta chain) was retrieved from a study of regulatory T cells in long-lasting Graves disease. Looked up from germline, CDR1 is LGHNT and CDR2 is FRNRAP. The CDR3 covers 15 residues. The study, taken as a whole, reports: The number of shared public clonotypes was higher in persistent patients (approximately 2,500) than new patients (roughly 970).

Documented time point: newly diagnosed GD, antithyroid drugs for less than 3 months. Construction of the TCR library relied on RNA isolated from PBMCs. With respect to this clonotype: Its specificity is not known.

CDR3-region Arm-PCR and iRepertoire HTBI primers produced the TCR beta libraries. TCRdb analysed the multiplex PCR reads with MiXCR anew, one entry per CDR3 protein. This table has some 370,000 distinct CDR3 sequences, roughly 12% appearing once. This sample was shared with a second study, whose subject was T cells in Graves' hyperthyroidism and ophthalmopathy.

The TCR originated in a woman between 18 and 30 years old with Graves disease. The specimen comprised peripheral blood mononuclear cells (PBMCs), sampled at new diagnosis, from a patient treated with antithyroid drugs. The gene calls are TRBV12-5 and TRBJ2-3, with 9 positions matching TRBD2. Near its end, the DNA agrees better with TRBJ2-1, so the J call may be wrong. The CDR3 nucleotides read TGTGCTAGTGGTTTTGGCGGGAGGGCCACGAATGAGCAGTTCTTC. Encoded protein: CASGFGGRATNEQFF.